The source of this TCR beta chain is a study of identical twins' blood T cells. Overall study: About six alpha and about 6 beta libraries together yielded 50 million to 65 million reads.

A previously described protocol, modified, built RNA-based TCR cDNA libraries. Each TCR cDNA library carried sample-specific barcodes on both ends. From the 5' RACE reads, TCRdb called clonotypes with MiXCR, one entry per CDR3 protein. Of 300,000 to 400,000 distinct CDR3 sequences in the sample, roughly 27% were seen once. This clonotype has a count of ten or more. The V end was cut by 5 bases, the J end by 4 bases, with 10 bases between. Germline CDR1 SEHNR, CDR2 FQNEAQ (reference sequence). This CDR3 is built from 13 residues. The gene calls are TRBV7-9 and TRBJ2-3; D ambiguous. This clonotype was obtained from a woman aged 18-49 years in good health. What was sequenced was PBMCs. As DNA, the CDR3 is TGTGCCAGCAGCCCTAAATGGGCAGATACGCAGTATTTT. This gives the protein CASSPKWADTQYF.